These T cell receptor beta chains were read from a single sample in a study of cytomegalovirus exposure and HLA in healthy donors. Sequencing used immunoSEQ multiplex PCR; TCRdb keeps in-frame clones, though not all of them. The sample records hundreds of thousands of clones, about 80% being singletons. The sequenced sample consisted of PBMCs. The receptors stem from a man in his forties in good health and CMV-seronegative. CDR3s include the opening cysteine and the closing phenylalanine or tryptophan. Each record gives: D gene, V gene, clone size, J gene, CDR3 protein, CDR3 DNA. D genes are given only for firm matches. A clone size is listed for some rows: how often the clone was seen (once, few, many), or a class if it is expanded.

NA	TRBV2	NA	TRBJ2-5	CASSDHLPGVTQYF	TGTGCCAGCAGTGACCACCTGCCGGGGGTGACCCAGTACTTC
TRBD2	TRBV7-9	NA	TRBJ2-3	CASSPGLADTDTQYF	TGTGCCAGCAGCCCCGGGCTAGCGGACACAGATACGCAGTATTTT
TRBD2	TRBV7-3	NA	TRBJ2-7	CASSLTGTSAHNEQYF	TGTGCCAGCAGCTTAACTGGGACTAGCGCTCACAACGAGCAGTACTTC
NA	TRBV30	NA	TRBJ1-5	CAWSVPGSMTSDQPQHF	TGTGCCTGGAGTGTACCAGGGTCGATGACGAGCGATCAGCCCCAGCATTTT
TRBD1	TRBV29-1	NA	TRBJ2-7	CSVDAGGTGGYEQYF	TGCAGCGTTGATGCCGGGGGGACAGGGGGGTACGAGCAGTACTTC
NA	TRBV28	NA	TRBJ2-7	CASSSSPLGEQYF	TGTGCCAGCAGCAGTTCCCCACTAGGCGAGCAGTACTTC
TRBD2	TRBV5-1	NA	TRBJ2-2	CASSPGLATFANTGELFF	TGCGCCAGCAGCCCGGGACTAGCGACCTTCGCGAACACCGGGGAGCTGTTTTTT
NA	TRBV9	NA	TRBJ2-1	CASSVALASYNEQFF	TGTGCCAGCAGCGTAGCACTAGCCTCCTACAATGAGCAGTTCTTC
TRBD2	TRBV2	NA	TRBJ2-3	CASSDWTSGATDTQYF	TGTGCCAGCAGTGATTGGACTAGCGGGGCCACAGATACGCAGTATTTT
NA	TRBV7-9	NA	TRBJ1-4	CSSSPMTGKLFF	TGTTCCAGCAGCCCAATGACGGGAAAACTGTTTTTT
TRBD1	TRBV14	NA	TRBJ2-7	CASSQVRTGGGYEQYF	TGTGCCAGCAGCCAAGTTAGGACAGGGGGCGGGTACGAGCAGTACTTC
NA	TRBV9	NA	TRBJ2-4	CASSVKHRTLVAKNIQYF	TGTGCCAGCAGCGTAAAACATAGGACACTTGTTGCCAAAAACATTCAGTACTTC
TRBD2	TRBV4-1	NA	TRBJ2-5	CASSQGYGTSGTGETQYF	TGCGCCAGCAGCCAGGGCTACGGGACTAGCGGGACCGGTGAGACCCAGTACTTC
NA	TRBV28	NA	TRBJ1-4	CASSPLGKAEKLFF	TGTGCCAGCAGTCCGCTAGGAAAGGCCGAAAAACTGTTTTTT
TRBD2	TRBV29-1	NA	TRBJ2-7	CSVSPDYGGSDEQYF	TGCAGCGTCTCACCGGACTATGGCGGGAGCGACGAGCAGTACTTC
NA	TRBV5-1	few	TRBJ2-3	CASSLGSGDTQYF	TGCGCCAGCAGCTTGGGCAGTGGAGATACGCAGTATTTT
NA	TRBV18	NA	TRBJ1-4	CASSRGALNEKLFF	TGTGCCAGCTCGCGGGGGGCTTTAAATGAAAAACTGTTTTTT
NA	TRBV27	NA	TRBJ2-5	CASSFPGKQETQYF	TGTGCCAGCAGTTTCCCCGGGAAACAAGAGACCCAGTACTTC
NA	TRBV9	NA	TRBJ1-4	CASSSRSAAATNEKLFF	TGTGCCAGCAGCTCACGATCAGCCGCGGCAACTAATGAAAAACTGTTTTTT
NA	TRBV19	once	TRBJ2-7	CASSMGLRPPSYEQYF	TGTGCCAGTAGTATGGGACTGCGGCCCCCCTCCTACGAGCAGTACTTC
NA	TRBV28	NA	TRBJ1-2	CASSLIEVGGYTF	TGTGCCAGCAGTTTGATAGAGGTTGGAGGCTACACCTTC
NA	TRBV4-3	few	TRBJ1-4	CASSQIIGLSSPEKLFF	TGCGCCAGCAGCCAAATCATTGGCCTGTCATCCCCCGAAAAACTGTTTTTT
TRBD1	TRBV18	few	TRBJ1-6	CASSPLGTAYNSPLHF	TGTGCCAGCTCACCCCTCGGGACAGCTTATAATTCACCCCTCCACTTT
TRBD1	TRBV7-6	NA	TRBJ1-4	CASSSADRDEKLFF	TGTGCCAGCAGCTCCGCGGACAGGGATGAAAAACTGTTTTTT
TRBD2	TRBV25-1	NA	TRBJ2-7	CASSLAGGKYEQYF	TGTGCCAGCAGCCTAGCGGGAGGCAAATACGAGCAGTACTTC
TRBD1	TRBV29-1	once	TRBJ2-1	CSVDSGTVGNEQFF	TGCAGCGTTGATTCCGGGACAGTCGGTAATGAGCAGTTCTTC
TRBD2	TRBV5-4	once	TRBJ2-3	CASSLPTSGGPDTQYF	TGTGCCAGCAGCTTACCGACTAGCGGGGGACCAGATACGCAGTATTTT
NA	TRBV5-1	NA	TRBJ1-1	CASSLEIRQFGAFF	TGCGCCAGCAGCTTGGAGATCCGACAGTTTGGAGCTTTCTTT